This T cell receptor beta chain comes out of a study of T cell clonotyping in hematopoietic cell transplantation. Samples: about 28 days before transplant, then days 30, 100 and 180 after. Sequenced by immunoSEQ multiplex PCR; TCRdb stores in-frame clones only, minus some. The data contain approximately 11,000 clones, 45% to 50% of them singletons. CDR3 length: 15 residues. Germline assignment: CDR1 GTSNPN and CDR2 SVGIG (reference sequence). V lost 3 bases and J lost 2, with 13 bases in between. About this clone itself: Its antigen is not identified.

Study results and caveats: Few recipient clonotypes overlapped donors; over 95% were de novo at given depth. After transplant, recipient diversity fell while pathologically expanded clonotypes grew through day 180.

The chain uses TRBV30 and TRBJ2-2; D is ambiguous. The input for sequencing was PBMCs, taken 30 days after allogeneic stem cell transplant. The source is a male patient aged 50 to 59 who had an allogeneic stem cell transplant from an unrelated donor, so the T cells may come from the graft donor. Some clones in this sample may be carry-over from other donors' samples. The CDR3 sequence is CAWRPVLQNTGELFF. The DNA for the CDR3 is TGTGCCTGGAGGCCGGTTCTCCAAAACACCGGGGAGCTGTTTTTT.